The rows below give T cell receptor beta chains drawn from one sample of a study of cytomegalovirus exposure and HLA in healthy donors. Profiled with immunoSEQ multiplex PCR; TCRdb holds only in-frame clones, not every one. The table includes 150,000 to 200,000 clones, 87% detected once. Input material: PBMCs. Receptors originate from a woman in her twenties or thirties in good health and CMV-seronegative. Each CDR3 is given without its conserved first and last residue. Each record gives: CDR3 protein, D gene, J gene, V gene. D genes are given only for firm matches.

CDR3 protein: ASSPYGSGGAGADTQY
D gene: TRBD2
J gene: TRBJ2-3
V gene: TRBV27

CDR3 protein: ASSWGTRSSPGTQY
D gene: TRBD2
J gene: TRBJ2-3
V gene: TRBV5-6

CDR3 protein: ASSRLSAGGAADTQY
D gene: TRBD2
J gene: TRBJ2-3
V gene: TRBV5-6

CDR3 protein: ASSLTQITSGRLNEQF
D gene: TRBD2
J gene: TRBJ2-1
V gene: TRBV4-2

CDR3 protein: ASTPDRENYGYT
D gene: TRBD1
J gene: TRBJ1-2
V gene: TRBV7-9

CDR3 protein: ASSLSQGASSGNTIY
D gene: TRBD1
J gene: TRBJ1-3
V gene: TRBV18

CDR3 protein: ASSEEETYGLSQY
D gene: -
J gene: TRBJ2-3
V gene: TRBV2

CDR3 protein: ASSYGTGGNNEQF
D gene: TRBD1
J gene: TRBJ2-1
V gene: TRBV6-6

CDR3 protein: ASSPVELANYGYT
D gene: -
J gene: TRBJ1-2
V gene: TRBV4-1

CDR3 protein: ASTGQGNYGYT
D gene: -
J gene: TRBJ1-2
V gene: TRBV21-1

CDR3 protein: ASSGGTDYSPLH
D gene: TRBD1
J gene: TRBJ1-6
V gene: TRBV5-1

CDR3 protein: ASSVPGGIASQPQH
D gene: TRBD1
J gene: TRBJ1-5
V gene: TRBV19

CDR3 protein: ASSPMIGVSGNTIY
D gene: -
J gene: TRBJ1-3
V gene: TRBV18

CDR3 protein: ATSGDIRAGANVLT
D gene: -
J gene: TRBJ2-6
V gene: TRBV15

CDR3 protein: ASSLQRQGPDTQY
D gene: TRBD1
J gene: TRBJ2-3
V gene: TRBV4-2

CDR3 protein: ASTQDEAF
D gene: -
J gene: TRBJ1-1
V gene: TRBV11-2

CDR3 protein: ASSNHRGSSRNTIY
D gene: TRBD1
J gene: TRBJ1-3
V gene: TRBV11-2

CDR3 protein: ASSYSRSSGNTIY
D gene: -
J gene: TRBJ1-3
V gene: TRBV6-5

CDR3 protein: ASLTVNTEAF
D gene: -
J gene: TRBJ1-1
V gene: TRBV28

CDR3 protein: ASSSTSGPRNEQY
D gene: TRBD2
J gene: TRBJ2-7
V gene: TRBV5-6

CDR3 protein: ASSSPASGGLETQY
D gene: TRBD2
J gene: TRBJ2-5
V gene: TRBV6-5

CDR3 protein: AWKTGFTYEQY
D gene: -
J gene: -
V gene: TRBV30